This T cell receptor beta chain was retrieved from a study of cytomegalovirus exposure and HLA in healthy donors (dated by TCRdb to the late 2010s). Background for the entire study: In an earlier analysis of 587 of the donors, approximately 300 Gb of sequence data and just under 120 million unique TCR beta sequences from roughly 200 million T cells were reported. In addition to the first cohort of roughly 700 subjects, a separate validation cohort of approximately 110 different subjects was used. To predict cytomegalovirus infection status, the study combined high-throughput TCR immunosequencing, statistical association of individual TCRs with disease status, and machine learning. Typing coverage varied by locus: roughly 629-630 donors for A, B, C, DRB1 and DQB1; 500 to 550 for DQA1; approximately 610 for DPA1; around 450 for DPB1. A later analysis re-examined previously published TCR beta repertoires from more than 600 donors and added high-resolution HLA genotyping to investigate patterns of TCR occurrence. Roughly five DR-DQ haplotypes were treated as single units for association and clustering because of strong linkage in the cohort. Across about 370 genotyped donors of the cohort, an average of about 240,000 unique TCR beta nucleotide sequences per donor were sequenced, and roughly 17% of those sequences were non-productive. An earlier analysis of around 580 of the donors used high-throughput TCR beta sequencing to judge whether each TCR beta V gene segment behaved as functional or pseudogenic. Donor age, sex, ethnicity and CMV serostatus were compiled alongside the repertoire data. An early release that covered approximately 600 HLA-typed donors contained about 300 gigabases of sequencing data and roughly 84 million unique TCR sequences. Genome-wide SNP genotypes for about three fifths of the 666 donors were used in a later genetic analysis, which treated that subset as a discovery cohort. HLA typing covered class I and class II loci at four-digit resolution. Every discovery cohort repertoire had been produced on one sequencing platform. The study was designed to test whether signatures of past pathogen exposure could be identified by cataloging public T cell receptors. The genetic ancestry cluster associated with self-reported Caucasian donors included around four fifths of the roughly 400 genotyped donors. The T cell repertoires of around 670 subjects were profiled by immunosequencing and related to cytomegalovirus serostatus. The later analysis used no new phenotypic data to find candidate immune exposures, relying instead on TCR beta sequences and their occurrence across donors.

About this clone: Its binding antigen is unknown. Base-call qualities are not available, and no considerably larger clone is one nucleotide away.

Library prep was done by the immunoSEQ multiplex PCR assay. For the multiplex PCR, a mixture combining 60 forward primers for TCR Vbeta segments and 13 reverse primers for TCR Jbeta segments was used. A multiplex PCR assay on genomic DNA amplified the CDR3 region of rearranged TCR beta genes. On the Illumina HiSeq System, the amplified TCR beta libraries were sequenced as 87-base-pair reads. In the authors' own workflow: Across the 600 to 700 repertoires, a later analysis counted approximately 75 million unique TCR beta chains, roughly 11 million of which were shared by at least two donors. Raw reads were error-corrected and collapsed into unique sequences with a nearest-neighbor algorithm that merged closely related sequences to remove PCR and sequencing errors. V, D and J gene segments were assigned by aligning CDR3 sequences to IMGT reference sequences. For a sequence to be retained, at least a six-nucleotide match to both a V gene segment and a J gene segment was required. Rearrangements were called productive when the CDR3 lacked stop codons and stayed in frame with V and J; all others were non-productive. CDR3 was defined by IMGT convention, running from the second conserved V-encoded cysteine to the conserved J-encoded phenylalanine. The earlier analysis of some 580 of the donors excluded any sequence lacking an unambiguous match to a single V gene segment. An earlier analysis of 587 of the donors called V segments functional above 56.7% productive rearrangements and segregating when the between-donor standard deviation exceeded 5%. A statistical classification framework was developed to diagnose cytomegalovirus status using the catalog of TCR beta chain sequences. A later analysis assigned V and J genes by comparing TCR nucleotide sequences with IMGT/GENE-DB human TR gene sequences. The TCRdist pipeline was used in a later analysis to assign CDR3 sequences and most-parsimonious VDJ recombination scenarios. In a later analysis, every TCR beta chain was defined by the combination of its CDR3 amino acid sequence and its V-gene family, and reads without a unique V-gene family were dropped. A later analysis removed 592 highly shared, low-generation-probability nucleotide sequences to deal with suspected cross-contamination and a sequencing artifact. A later analysis calculated a clonal expansion index for each public chain from normalized within-repertoire ranks of inferred template counts. In a later analysis, generation probabilities were computed using a VDJ recombination model fitted to out-of-frame rearrangements, and the results were checked against IGoR. A later analysis scored TCR-TCR, TCR-HLA and TCR-CMV co-occurrence with hypergeometric tests, applying a repertoire-size bias correction to TCR pairs. A later analysis estimated false discovery rates by permuting HLA or CMV assignments 20 times. In a later analysis, co-occurring TCRs were grouped using DBSCAN, and TCRdist sequence similarity was added for clustering within HLA-allele-positive subsets. For co-occurrence clustering, repertoires with fewer than 30,000 or more than 120,000 public chains were excluded, along with five repertoires with anomalous nucleotide sharing. TCRdb's version of the immuneACCESS table is confined to in-frame rearrangements and falls short of the full clone set. An unresolved V gene accounts for under half of the shortfall where checked; the remainder is of unknown origin. The V and J calls and clone size are taken from that table; D and trimming were inferred from the DNA. Here the sample has under 150,000 clones; 60% to 70% occur a single time. The top ten clones comprise roughly 10% of the sample.

The cohort consisted of more than 650 healthy bone marrow donors. Cohort members were all nominally healthy when sampled, although unrecorded immune exposures were likely present. The donor tested CMV seropositive, placing the donor among the 289 seropositive members of the cohort. Each donor provided a peripheral blood sample, and peripheral blood mononuclear cells were used for TCR beta sequencing. Genomic DNA extraction from the blood cell samples was performed with the Qiagen DNeasy Blood Extraction Kit. The paper's findings and limits, for the study overall: A later analysis found that most CMV-associated TCR beta chains appeared HLA-restricted, with HLA associations seemingly driven largely by CMV exposure. Roughly uniform sequencing depth across donors was assumed in presence/absence analyses, although this assumption may not hold. The classifier was reported to diagnose cytomegalovirus status with high specificity and sensitivity in both the original and validation cohorts. This cohort had only TCR beta chains sequenced, and the lack of alpha or paired-chain data limited which features could be detected. Linkage disequilibrium might explain the correlated functional status among segregating V segments, but an unknown experimental factor could not be excluded. Some 16 rarely observed V segments, including chromosome 9 orphons, were excluded from the earlier analysis of about 600 of the donors because counts were too low. A cluster of highly shared sequence variants was judged likely to represent a technical artifact of the sequencing pipeline. Because HLA typing was unavailable for some donors at each locus, only the typed subset was used in association tests. The 87-base-pair reads could not distinguish some IMGT-functional V segments, including TRBV6-2 and TRBV6-3, so those segments were excluded. A later genetic analysis associated a missense DCLRE1C variant with V-gene and J-gene trimming of TCR beta chains, and an independent cohort replicated the association. It was suggested by the authors that the approach could potentially be generalized to other disease states and immunological phenotypes. The only immune exposure information available for the cohort was CMV serostatus. In vitro tests confirmed that a few of the cytomegalovirus-associated TCR beta chains recognize cytomegalovirus antigens. Compared with the approximately 670-donor mean, donors in an Asian-associated ancestry cluster had fewer N-insertions in productive TCRs, according to a later genetic analysis. Assigning TCR associations to individual alleles was difficult when HLA alleles, especially DR and DQ, strongly co-occurred. A further reported finding was that TCR beta sequences accurately predicted the HLA-A and HLA-B alleles for most subjects in the first cohort. In an earlier analysis of approximately 600 of the donors, most TCR beta V segments were observed in productive rearrangements about 87% or about 30% of the time, broadly matching IMGT annotations. In a later analysis, TCR association rates were found to vary across HLA loci, with the most associated TCRs seen for DRB1 alleles and the fewest for HLA-C alleles. Specific HLA alleles were associated with 16,951 TCR beta sequences at a false discovery rate of 0.05 in a later analysis. Most TCR sequences were seen in very few donors, while some public TCRs were found in many individuals. In a later analysis, HLA-associated TCR beta chains showed more clonal expansion and lower generation probabilities than non-associated chains that were equally common. In the study, approximately 150 TCR beta chains were listed as associated with cytomegalovirus. According to a later analysis, parvovirus B19, influenza, CMV and Epstein-Barr virus appeared linked to several top co-occurrence clusters.

V is trimmed back by 4 bases and J by 2 bases, and the junction contains 11 bases that no gene match accounts for. The germline V gene specifies SGHRS as CDR1 and YFSETQ as CDR2. Inclusive of the bounding cysteine and phenylalanine, the CDR3 is 18 residues long. Only the CDR3 portion is preserved as DNA: 54 bases, with reading frame beginning at the first base. The rearrangement joined TRBV5-1 to TRBJ2-1; 11 bases in the middle match TRBD2. The TCR was taken from a woman aged 40-49 years in good health and CMV-seropositive. The sequencing sample was made of PBMCs. The CDR3 amino acid sequence is: CASSGPSGRPQAYNEQFF. The base sequence is TGCGCCAGCAGCGGGCCTAGCGGGAGGCCTCAAGCCTACAATGAGCAGTTCTTC.